The clone carrying this TCR beta chain was recorded a few times. Its antigen is unidentified. Within the sample, other DNA sequences also encode this same CDR3. Trimming cost V 1 base and J 5 bases, with 12 bases left between them. Germline V CDR1 and CDR2: SGHRS, YFSETQ. The CDR3 covers 14 residues. The authors reverse transcribed all of the isolated RNA, so sequencing captured expressed TCRB transcripts. TCRdb keeps only in-frame clones here, not all; method: immunoSEQ multiplex PCR. The sample lists hundreds of thousands of clones, around an eighth occurring once. This sample was taken from a study of beta chain features in type 1 diabetes. In the study overall: Researchers looked at fewer than 110 million sorted cells across all samples. Findings and caveats of the study: Patients with Type 1 diabetes showed moderately but significantly shorter TCRB CDR3s in all four CD4+ subsets. It was among patients, rather than healthy donors, that naive, central memory and Treg TCRB repertoires appeared more similar.

The chain carries TRBV5-1 and TRBJ1-1, with D perhaps matching TRBD1 (6 bases). Sequences were obtained from naive CD4+ T cells from blood. The origin of this receptor is a man younger than 35 with type 1 diabetes. CDR3 in amino acids: CASSLLGAGTEAFF. The CDR3 DNA is TGCGCCAGCAGCTTGTTGGGGGCTGGGACTGAAGCTTTCTTT.